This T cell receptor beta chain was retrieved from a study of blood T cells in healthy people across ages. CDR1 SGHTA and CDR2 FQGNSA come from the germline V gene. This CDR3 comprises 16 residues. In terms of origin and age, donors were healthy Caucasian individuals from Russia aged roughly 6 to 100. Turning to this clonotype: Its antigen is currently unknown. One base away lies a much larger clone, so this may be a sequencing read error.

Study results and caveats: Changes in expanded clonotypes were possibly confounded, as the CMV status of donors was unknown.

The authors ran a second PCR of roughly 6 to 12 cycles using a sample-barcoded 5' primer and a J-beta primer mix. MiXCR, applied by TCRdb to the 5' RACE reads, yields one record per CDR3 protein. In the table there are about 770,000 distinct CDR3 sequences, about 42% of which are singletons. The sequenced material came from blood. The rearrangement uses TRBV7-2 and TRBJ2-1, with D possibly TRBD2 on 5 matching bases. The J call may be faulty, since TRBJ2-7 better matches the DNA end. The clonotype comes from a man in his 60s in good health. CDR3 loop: CASSHRRVLSYNEQYF. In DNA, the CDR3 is TGTGCCAGCAGCCATAGGCGGGTTCTCTCCTACAATGAGCAGTACTTC.